Sequencing of this T cell receptor beta chain was carried out in a study of OX40 agonist ivuxolimab in advanced cancers. Regarding the research as a whole: Ivuxolimab, which targeted the costimulatory receptor OX40 (CD134), was an agonistic, fully human IgG2 monoclonal antibody. Partial responses were achieved by three dose-escalation patients, of whom one had hepatocellular carcinoma and two had cutaneous melanoma. In the dose-escalation cohort, roughly 82% of patients were male, and the mean age was roughly 60 years with a range of about 20 to 90. Of the roughly 52 patients in dose escalation, about 20 had hepatocellular carcinoma, some 15 had melanoma, 9 had renal cell carcinoma and 9 had head and neck cancer. The purpose of peripheral TCRbeta sequencing was to test whether ivuxolimab changed TCR sequence diversity and led to clonal T-cell expansion. The monotherapy dose-escalation portion (N of about 57 patients) of the phase I ivuxolimab trial is reported in the paper. Patients were allowed to have had prior anti-PD-1, anti-PD-L1 or anti-CTLA-4 therapy, and 40% of the dose-escalation patients had been treated with checkpoint inhibitors. Intravenous ivuxolimab was administered to patients every 2 weeks at six dose levels: 0.01, 0.1, 0.3, 1.5, 3 and 10 mg/kg.

Patients with a history of autoimmune disease or receiving systemic immunosuppression were excluded from the trial. Peripheral blood for TCR sequencing was collected from all dose cohorts at baseline, on cycle 4 day 1, and on cycle 7 day 1. Samples came from an open-label, multicenter, first-in-human phase I dose-escalation trial of ivuxolimab. The trial enrolled adults with locally advanced or metastatic head and neck squamous cell, hepatocellular, melanoma or renal cell carcinoma. Before TCR sequencing, CD4+ and CD8+ T cells were separately sorted from peripheral blood. What the research found in general, with its limitations: The antigen specificity of the clonally expanded peripheral T cells was not determined. In the 0.1-3.0 mg/kg groups, partial responders were among the patients with the lowest normalized peripheral clonal expansion, particularly in CD8+ T cells. Low levels of normalized T-cell clonal expansion were also shown by some nonresponding patients. After ivuxolimab, more expanded clones were found on average in CD8+ T cells than in CD4+ T cells. At doses from 0.1 to 3.0 mg/kg, clonal expansion was seen in both CD4+ and CD8+ blood T cells between baseline and week 6.

Note on this clone: Its antigen is unknown. No much larger clonotype is one base removed from it; base qualities were not supplied.

CDR1 and CDR2, looked up from the germline V gene, are SGHDT and YYEEEE. The CDR3 has 15 amino acids, counting the end cysteine and phenylalanine. Left in the record is the CDR3 DNA by itself, 45 bases read in frame from the first base. Ends trimmed: V by 4 bases, J by 5 bases; bases unmatched to a gene: 6. For sequencing of the TCRbeta CDR3 region, genomic DNA was extracted from the sorted cells. The immunoSEQ Assay was used for sequencing of TCRbeta CDR3 regions. In TCRdb, the immuneACCESS table is reduced to in-frame sequences with V and J assigned. These tables do not hold every clone; where another copy was compared, an unresolved V gene accounts for under half, and the others remain unexplained. In this sample the table shows 40,000 to 45,000 clones, more than 80% of which occur a single time. The biggest ten clones account for over 3.5% of the sample.

The starting material was CD4+ or CD8+ T cells sorted from blood, obtained in a trial of the OX40 agonist ivuxolimab. This TCR was recovered from an adult with an advanced solid tumor such as melanoma, head and neck, liver or kidney cancer. The receptor chain draws on TRBV5-6 and TRBJ1-4, with 9 bases in between that match TRBD1. The DNA sequence is TGTGCCAGCAGCCCCGGACAGGGGAAGAATGAAAAACTGTTTTTT. It encodes CASSPGQGKNEKLFF. This CDR3, with the reference TRBV5-6 and TRBJ1-4 proteins standing in past its ends, gives the full variable domain DAGVTQSPTHLIKTRGQQVTLRCSPKSGHDTVSWYQQALGQGPQFIFQYYEEEERQRGNFPDRFSGHQFPNYSSELNVNALLLGDSALYLCASSPGQGKNEKLFFGSGTQLSVL.